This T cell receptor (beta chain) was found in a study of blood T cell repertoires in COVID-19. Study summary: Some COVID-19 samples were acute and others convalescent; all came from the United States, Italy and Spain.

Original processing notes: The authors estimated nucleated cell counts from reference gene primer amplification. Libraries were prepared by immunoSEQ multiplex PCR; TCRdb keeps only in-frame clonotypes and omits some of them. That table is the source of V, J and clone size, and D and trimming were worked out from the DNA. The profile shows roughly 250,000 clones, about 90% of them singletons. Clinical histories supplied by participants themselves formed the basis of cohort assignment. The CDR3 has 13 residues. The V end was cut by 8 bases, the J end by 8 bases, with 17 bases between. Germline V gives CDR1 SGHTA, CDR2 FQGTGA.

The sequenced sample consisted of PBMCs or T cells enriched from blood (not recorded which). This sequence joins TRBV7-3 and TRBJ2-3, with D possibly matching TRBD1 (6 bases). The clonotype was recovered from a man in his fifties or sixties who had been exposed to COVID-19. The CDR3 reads CASSRGAGLTQYF. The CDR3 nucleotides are TGTGCCAGCTCCAGGGGCGCAGGACTTACGCAGTATTTT.